The clone carrying this TCR beta chain showed up many times. The antigen remains unidentified. J was trimmed by 8 bases and V by 4 bases; bases with no gene match: 17. The CDR3 extends over 17 amino acids. These data belong to a study of regulatory T cells in long-lasting Graves disease. Across the whole study: Newly diagnosed Graves' patients had taken antithyroid drugs under 3 months.

Study outcomes and limitations: Persistent disease showed a preference for TRBV28, TRBJ1-2 and TRBJ2-5.

Documented time point: newly diagnosed GD, antithyroid drugs for less than 3 months. Isolated PBMC RNA provided the starting material for the TCR library. Graves' disease diagnosis used American Thyroid Association guidelines. Both iRepertoire HTBI primers and Arm-PCR of CDR3 regions were used to build the TCR beta libraries. A single record per CDR3 protein comes from TCRdb applying MiXCR to the multiplex PCR reads. The sample contains 400,000 to 550,000 distinct CDR3 sequences, about 16% of which appear only once. This sample also belongs to another study, concerning T cells in Graves' hyperthyroidism and ophthalmopathy. That source notes: TCR CDR3 underwent first-round RT-PCR with the HTBI primer set.

The sequencing here drew on peripheral blood mononuclear cells (PBMCs), taken at new diagnosis, from a patient treated with antithyroid drugs. This rearrangement joins TRBV12-3 or TRBV12-4 to TRBJ2-1; 7 bases match TRBD2. This sequence was found in a woman younger than 45 with Graves disease. In DNA form, the CDR3 reads TGTGCCAGCAGTTCCCCCCTCGGAGGGAGGGCCAATGATGAGCAGTTCTTC. The encoded protein is CASSSPLGGRANDEQFF.